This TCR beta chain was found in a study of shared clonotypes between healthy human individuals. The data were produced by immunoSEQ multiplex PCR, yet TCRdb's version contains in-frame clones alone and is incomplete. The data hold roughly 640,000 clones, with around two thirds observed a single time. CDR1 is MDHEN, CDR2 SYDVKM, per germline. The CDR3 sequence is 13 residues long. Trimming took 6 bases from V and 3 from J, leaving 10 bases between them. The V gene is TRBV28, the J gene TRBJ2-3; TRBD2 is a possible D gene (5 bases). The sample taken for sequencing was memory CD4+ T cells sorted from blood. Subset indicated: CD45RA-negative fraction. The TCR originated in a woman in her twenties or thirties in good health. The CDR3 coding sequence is TGTGCCAGCAGCCAACTAGAAACAGATACGCAGTATTTT. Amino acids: CASSQLETDTQYF.